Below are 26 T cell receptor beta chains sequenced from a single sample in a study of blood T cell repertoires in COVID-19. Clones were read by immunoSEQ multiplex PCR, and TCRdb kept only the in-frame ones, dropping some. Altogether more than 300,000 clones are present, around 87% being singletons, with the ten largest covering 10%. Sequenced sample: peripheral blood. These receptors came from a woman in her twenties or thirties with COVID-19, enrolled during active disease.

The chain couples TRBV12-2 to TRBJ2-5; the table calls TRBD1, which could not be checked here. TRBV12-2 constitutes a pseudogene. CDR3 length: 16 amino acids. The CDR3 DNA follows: TGTGCAAGTCGCTTAGACGGCAGGGGGTTAAAAGAGACCCAGTACTTC. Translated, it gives CASRLDGRGLKETQYF.

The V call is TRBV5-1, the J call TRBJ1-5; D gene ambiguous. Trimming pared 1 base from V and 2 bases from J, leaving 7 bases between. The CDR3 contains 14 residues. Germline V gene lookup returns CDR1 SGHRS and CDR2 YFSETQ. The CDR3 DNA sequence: TGCGCCAGCAGCTTGACAGCCGGCAATCAGCCCCAGCATTTT. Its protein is CASSLTAGNQPQHF.

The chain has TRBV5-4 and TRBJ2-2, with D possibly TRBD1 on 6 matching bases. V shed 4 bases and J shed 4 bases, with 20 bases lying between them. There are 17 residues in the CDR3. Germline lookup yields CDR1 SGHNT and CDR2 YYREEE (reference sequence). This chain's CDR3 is CASSPGQGRTVTGELFF. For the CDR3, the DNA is TGTGCCAGCAGCCCGGGTCAGGGGCGGACGGTCACCGGGGAGCTGTTTTTT. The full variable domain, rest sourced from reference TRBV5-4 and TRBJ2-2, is ETGVTQSPTHLIKTRGQQVTLRCSSQSGHNTVSWYQQALGQGPQFIFQYYREEENGRGNFPPRFSGLQFPNYSSELNVNALELDDSALYLCASSPGQGRTVTGELFFGEGSRLTVL.

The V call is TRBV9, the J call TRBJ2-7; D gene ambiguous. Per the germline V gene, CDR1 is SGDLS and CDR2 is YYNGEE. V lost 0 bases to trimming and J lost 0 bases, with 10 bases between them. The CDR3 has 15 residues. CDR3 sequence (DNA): TGTGCCAGCAGCGTAGGGCCAGGTGCCTCCTACGAGCAGTACTTC. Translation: CASSVGPGASYEQYF.

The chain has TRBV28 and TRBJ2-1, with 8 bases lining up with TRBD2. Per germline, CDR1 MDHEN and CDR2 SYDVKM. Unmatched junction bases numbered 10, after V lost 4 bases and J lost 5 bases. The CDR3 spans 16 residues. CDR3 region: CASSSPSTSGHNEQFF. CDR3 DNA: TGTGCCAGCAGTTCCCCCAGCACTAGCGGTCACAATGAGCAGTTCTTC. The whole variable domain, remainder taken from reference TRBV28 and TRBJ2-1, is DVKVTQSSRYLVKRTGEKVFLECVQDMDHENMFWYRQDPGLGLRLIYFSYDVKMKEKGDIPEGYSVSREKKERFSLILESASTNQTSMYLCASSSPSTSGHNEQFFGPGTRLTVL.

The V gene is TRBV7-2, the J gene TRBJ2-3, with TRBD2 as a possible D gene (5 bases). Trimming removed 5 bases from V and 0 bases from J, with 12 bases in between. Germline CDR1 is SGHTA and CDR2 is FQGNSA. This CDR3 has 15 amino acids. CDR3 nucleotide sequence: TGTGCCAGCAGCACCGTCGAGGGTAGCACAGATACGCAGTATTTT. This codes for CASSTVEGSTDTQYF.

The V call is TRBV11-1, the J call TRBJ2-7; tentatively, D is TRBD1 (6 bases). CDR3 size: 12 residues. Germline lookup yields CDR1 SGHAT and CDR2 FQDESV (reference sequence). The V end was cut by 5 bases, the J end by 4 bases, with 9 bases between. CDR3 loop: CASSPQGYEQYF. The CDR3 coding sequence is TGTGCCAGCAGCCCACAGGGTTACGAGCAGTACTTC. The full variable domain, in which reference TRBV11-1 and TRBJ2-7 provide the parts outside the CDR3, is EAEVAQSPRYKITEKSQAVAFWCDPISGHATLYWYRQILGQGPELLVQFQDESVVDDSQLPKDRFSAERLKGVDSTLKIQPAELGDSAMYLCASSPQGYEQYFGPGTRLTVT.

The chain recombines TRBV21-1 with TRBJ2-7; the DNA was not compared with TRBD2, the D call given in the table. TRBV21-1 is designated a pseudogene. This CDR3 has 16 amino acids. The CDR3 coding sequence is TGTGCCAGCAGCGGGAGGGATAGCCATGTGAACTACGAGCAGTACTTC. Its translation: CASSGRDSHVNYEQYF.

The CDR3 loop is CASSGQGQPQHF. The CDR3 region has the DNA TGTGCCAGTAGTGGACAGGGCCAGCCCCAGCATTTT. J is TRBJ1-5 and V is TRBV19; 8 bases are a match to TRBD1. Germline V gene sequence: CDR1 LNHDA, CDR2 SQIVND (reference sequence). The CDR3 runs 12 residues. V shed 5 bases and J 7 bases; nucleotides not matched to a gene: 1.

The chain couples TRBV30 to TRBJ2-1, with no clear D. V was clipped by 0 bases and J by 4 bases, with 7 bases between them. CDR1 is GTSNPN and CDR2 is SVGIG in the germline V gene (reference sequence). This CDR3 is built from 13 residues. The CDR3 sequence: CAWSVSVYNEQFF. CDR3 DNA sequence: TGTGCCTGGAGTGTATCTGTTTACAATGAGCAGTTCTTC.

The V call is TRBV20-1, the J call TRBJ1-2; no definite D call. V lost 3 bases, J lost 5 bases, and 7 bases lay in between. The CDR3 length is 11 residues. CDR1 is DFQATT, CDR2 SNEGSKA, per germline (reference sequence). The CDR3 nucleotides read TGCAGTGCTAGTCGTCGGTATGGCTACACCTTC. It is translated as CSASRRYGYTF.

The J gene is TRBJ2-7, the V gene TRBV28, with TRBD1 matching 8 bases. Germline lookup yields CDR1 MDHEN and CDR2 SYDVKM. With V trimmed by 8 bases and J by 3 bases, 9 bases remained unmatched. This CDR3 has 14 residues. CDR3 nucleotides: TGTGCCAGCCTAGACAGGGGTGAATACTACGAGCAGTACTTC. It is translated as CASLDRGEYYEQYF.

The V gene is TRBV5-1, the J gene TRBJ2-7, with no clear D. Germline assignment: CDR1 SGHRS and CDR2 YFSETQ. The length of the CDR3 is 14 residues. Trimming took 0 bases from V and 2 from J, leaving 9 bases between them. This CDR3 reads CASSLVTGTYEQYF. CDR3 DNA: TGCGCCAGCAGCTTGGTTACGGGTACCTACGAGCAGTACTTC.

The CDR3 sequence is CASSQNPSSSYNEQFF. CDR3 sequence (DNA): TGTGCCAGCAGCCAAAACCCATCGAGCTCCTACAATGAGCAGTTCTTC. This rearrangement joins TRBV3-1 (or the pseudogene TRBV3-2) to TRBJ2-1, with unresolved D. CDR1 and CDR2 from the germline V gene are LGHDT and YNNKEL (reference sequence). The CDR3 consists of 16 residues. The V end lost 2 bases, the J end lost 0 bases, and 11 bases lay between the germline ends.

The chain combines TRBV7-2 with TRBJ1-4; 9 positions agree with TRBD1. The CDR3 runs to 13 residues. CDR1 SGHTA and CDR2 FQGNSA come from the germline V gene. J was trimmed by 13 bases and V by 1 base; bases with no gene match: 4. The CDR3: CASSLGDRAVLFF. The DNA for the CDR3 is TGTGCCAGCAGCTTAGGGGACAGGGCAGTACTGTTTTTT.

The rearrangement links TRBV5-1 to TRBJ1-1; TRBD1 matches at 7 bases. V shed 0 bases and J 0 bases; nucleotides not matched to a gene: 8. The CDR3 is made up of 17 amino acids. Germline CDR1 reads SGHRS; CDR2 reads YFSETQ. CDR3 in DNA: TGCGCCAGCAGCTTGGGAGACAGGGTAGGTGTGAACACTGAAGCTTTCTTT. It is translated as CASSLGDRVGVNTEAFF.

CDR3 residues: CASKQLTETSYEQYF. DNA of the CDR3: TGCGCCAGCAAACAATTAACGGAGACTTCCTACGAGCAGTACTTC. The V call is TRBV5-1, the J call TRBJ2-7; D is undetermined. Looked up from germline, CDR1 is SGHRS and CDR2 is YFSETQ. V lost 6 bases, J lost 1 base, and 17 bases lay in between. CDR3 length equals 15 residues.

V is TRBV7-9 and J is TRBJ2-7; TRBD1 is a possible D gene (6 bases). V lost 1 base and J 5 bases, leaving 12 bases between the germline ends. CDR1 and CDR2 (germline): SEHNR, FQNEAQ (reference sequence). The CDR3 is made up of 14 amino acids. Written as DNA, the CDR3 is TGTGCCAGCAGCTTAGGGTCAGGGGTCCACGAGCAGTACTTC. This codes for CASSLGSGVHEQYF.

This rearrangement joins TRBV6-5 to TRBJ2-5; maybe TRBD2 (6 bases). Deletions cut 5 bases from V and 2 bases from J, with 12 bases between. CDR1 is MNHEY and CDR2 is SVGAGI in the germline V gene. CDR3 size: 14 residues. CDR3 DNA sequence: TGTGCCAGCAGTCCCCCGGGACTGCAAGAGACCCAGTACTTC. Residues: CASSPPGLQETQYF.

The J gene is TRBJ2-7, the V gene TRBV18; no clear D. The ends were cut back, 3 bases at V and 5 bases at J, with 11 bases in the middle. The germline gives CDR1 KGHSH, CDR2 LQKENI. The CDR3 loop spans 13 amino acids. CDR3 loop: CASSPQNGDEQYF. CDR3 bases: TGTGCCAGCTCACCCCAAAACGGTGACGAGCAGTACTTC. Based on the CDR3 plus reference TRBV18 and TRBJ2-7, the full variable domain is NAGVMQNPRHLVRRRGQEARLRCSPMKGHSHVYWYRQLPEEGLKFMVYLQKENIIDESGMPKERFSAEFPKEGPSILRIQQVVRGDSAAYFCASSPQNGDEQYFGPGTRLTVT.

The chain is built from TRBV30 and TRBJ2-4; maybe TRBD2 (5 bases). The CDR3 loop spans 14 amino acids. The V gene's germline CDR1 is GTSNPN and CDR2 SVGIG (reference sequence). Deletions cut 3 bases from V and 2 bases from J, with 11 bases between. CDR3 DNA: TGTGCCTGGAGCGGGGTTGTTACCAAAAACATTCAGTACTTC. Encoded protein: CAWSGVVTKNIQYF.

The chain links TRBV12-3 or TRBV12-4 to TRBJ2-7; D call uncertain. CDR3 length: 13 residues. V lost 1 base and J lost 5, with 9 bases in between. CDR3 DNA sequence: TGTGCCAGCAGTTTAGGTTTTGAGGACGAGCAGTACTTC. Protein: CASSLGFEDEQYF.

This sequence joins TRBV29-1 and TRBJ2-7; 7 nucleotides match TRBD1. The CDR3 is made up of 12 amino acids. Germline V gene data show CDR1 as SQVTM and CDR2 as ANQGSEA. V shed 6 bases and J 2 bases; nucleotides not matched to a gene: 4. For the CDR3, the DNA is TGCAGCGTCCGACAGGGAACCTACGAGCAGTACTTC. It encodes CSVRQGTYEQYF.

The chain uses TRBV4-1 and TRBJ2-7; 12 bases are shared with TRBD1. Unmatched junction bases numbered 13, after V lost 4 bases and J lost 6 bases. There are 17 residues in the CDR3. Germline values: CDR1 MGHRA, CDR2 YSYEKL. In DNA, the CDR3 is TGCGCCAGCAGCCTCCTTCTCTCCGGGACAGGGGGCCTCGAGCAGTACTTC. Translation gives CASSLLLSGTGGLEQYF.

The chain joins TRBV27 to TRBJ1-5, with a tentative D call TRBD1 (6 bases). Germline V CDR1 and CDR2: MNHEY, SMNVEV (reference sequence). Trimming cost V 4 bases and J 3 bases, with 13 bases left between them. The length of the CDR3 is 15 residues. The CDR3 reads CASSSRTVYNQPQHF. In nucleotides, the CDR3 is TGTGCCAGCAGTTCACGGACAGTATACAATCAGCCCCAGCATTTT.

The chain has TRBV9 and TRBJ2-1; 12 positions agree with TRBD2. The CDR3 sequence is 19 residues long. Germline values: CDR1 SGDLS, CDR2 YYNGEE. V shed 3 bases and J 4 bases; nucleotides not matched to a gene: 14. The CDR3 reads CASSDPGWQGLAGYNEQFF. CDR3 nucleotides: TGTGCCAGCAGCGACCCTGGGTGGCAGGGACTAGCGGGTTACAATGAGCAGTTCTTC.